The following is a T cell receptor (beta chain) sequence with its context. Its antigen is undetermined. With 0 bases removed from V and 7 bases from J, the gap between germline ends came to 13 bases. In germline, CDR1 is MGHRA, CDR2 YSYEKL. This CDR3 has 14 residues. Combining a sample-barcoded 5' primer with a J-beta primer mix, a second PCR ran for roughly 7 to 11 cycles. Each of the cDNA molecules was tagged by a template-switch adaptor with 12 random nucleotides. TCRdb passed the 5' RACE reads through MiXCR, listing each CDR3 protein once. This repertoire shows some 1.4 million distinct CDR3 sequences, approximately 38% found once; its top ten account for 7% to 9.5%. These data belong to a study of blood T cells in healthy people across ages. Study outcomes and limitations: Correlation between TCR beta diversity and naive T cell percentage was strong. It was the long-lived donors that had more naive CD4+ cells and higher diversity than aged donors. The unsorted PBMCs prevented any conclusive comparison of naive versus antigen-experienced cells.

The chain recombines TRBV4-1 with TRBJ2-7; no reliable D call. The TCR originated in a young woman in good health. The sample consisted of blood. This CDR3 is CASSQDRAINEQYF. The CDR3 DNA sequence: TGCGCCAGCAGCCAAGATCGGGCTATCAATGAGCAGTACTTC.